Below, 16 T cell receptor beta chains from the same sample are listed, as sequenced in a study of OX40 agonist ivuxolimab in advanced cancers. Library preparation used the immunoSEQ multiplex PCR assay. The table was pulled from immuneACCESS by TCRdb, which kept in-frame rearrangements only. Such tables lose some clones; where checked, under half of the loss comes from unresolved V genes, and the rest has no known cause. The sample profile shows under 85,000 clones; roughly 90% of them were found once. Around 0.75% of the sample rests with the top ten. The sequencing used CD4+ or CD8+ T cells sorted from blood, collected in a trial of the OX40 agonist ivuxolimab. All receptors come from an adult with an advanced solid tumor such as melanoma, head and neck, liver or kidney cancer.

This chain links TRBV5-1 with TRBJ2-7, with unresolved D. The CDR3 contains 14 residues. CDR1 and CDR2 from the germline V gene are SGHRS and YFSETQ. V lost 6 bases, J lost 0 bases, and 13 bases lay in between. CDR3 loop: CASKPTTNSYEQYF. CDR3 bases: TGCGCCAGCAAACCGACCACTAACTCCTACGAGCAGTACTTC.

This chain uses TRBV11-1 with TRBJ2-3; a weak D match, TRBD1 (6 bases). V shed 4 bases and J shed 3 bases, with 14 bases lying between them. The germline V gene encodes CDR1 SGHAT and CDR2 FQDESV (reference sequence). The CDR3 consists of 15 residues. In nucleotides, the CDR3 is TGTGCCAGCAGCTCGACAGGCGGCGGGACAGATACGCAGTATTTT. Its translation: CASSSTGGGTDTQYF.

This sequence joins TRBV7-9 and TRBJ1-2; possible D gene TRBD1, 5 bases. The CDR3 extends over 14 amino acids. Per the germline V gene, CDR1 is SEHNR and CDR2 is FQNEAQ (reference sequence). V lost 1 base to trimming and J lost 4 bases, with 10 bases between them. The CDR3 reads CASSLGGHSYGYTF. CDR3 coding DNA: TGTGCCAGCAGCTTAGGTGGACATTCCTATGGCTACACCTTC.

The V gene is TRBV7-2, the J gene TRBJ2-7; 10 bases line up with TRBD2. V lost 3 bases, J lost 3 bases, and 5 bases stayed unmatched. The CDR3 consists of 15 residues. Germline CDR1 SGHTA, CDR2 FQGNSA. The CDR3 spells CASSLVGTSVYEQYF. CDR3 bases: TGTGCCAGCAGCTTGGTAGGGACTAGCGTCTACGAGCAGTACTTC.

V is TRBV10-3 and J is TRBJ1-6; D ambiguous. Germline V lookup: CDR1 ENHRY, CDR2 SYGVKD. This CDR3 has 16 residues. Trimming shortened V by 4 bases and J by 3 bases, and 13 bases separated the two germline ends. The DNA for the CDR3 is TGTGCCATCAGTGCAGTCTCAGCCAGCTATAATTCACCCCTCCACTTT. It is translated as CAISAVSASYNSPLHF.

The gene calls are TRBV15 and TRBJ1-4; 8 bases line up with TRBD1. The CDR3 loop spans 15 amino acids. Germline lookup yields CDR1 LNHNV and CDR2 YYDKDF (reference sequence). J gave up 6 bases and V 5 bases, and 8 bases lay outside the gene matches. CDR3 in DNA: TGTGCCACCAGCCTAGACAGGGGTTGGGATGAAAAACTGTTTTTT. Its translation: CATSLDRGWDEKLFF.

Written as DNA, the CDR3 is TGTGCCAGCTCACACCGGGACAGAAAATCCTACGAGCAGTACTTC. Translating gives CASSHRDRKSYEQYF. This sequence joins TRBV18 and TRBJ2-7, with 7 bases fitting TRBD1. The germline V gene has CDR1 KGHSH and CDR2 LQKENI. The V gene end was trimmed by 4 bases and the J gene end by 1 base; junction bases not matched to a gene: 7. The CDR3 is 15 amino acids.

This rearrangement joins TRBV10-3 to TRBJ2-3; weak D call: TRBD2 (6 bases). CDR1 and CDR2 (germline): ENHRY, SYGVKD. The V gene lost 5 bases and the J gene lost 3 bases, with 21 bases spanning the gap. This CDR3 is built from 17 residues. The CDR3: CAISPASSGRTTDTQYF. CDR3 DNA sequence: TGTGCCATCAGTCCGGCTAGTAGCGGCAGAACGACAGATACGCAGTATTTT.

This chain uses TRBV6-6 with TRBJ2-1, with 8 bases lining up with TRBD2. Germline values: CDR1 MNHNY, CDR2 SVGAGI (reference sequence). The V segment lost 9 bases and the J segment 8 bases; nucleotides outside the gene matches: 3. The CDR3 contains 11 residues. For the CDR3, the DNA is TGTGCCAGTTCGGGGGGGGATGAGCAGTTCTTC. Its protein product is CASSGGDEQFF.

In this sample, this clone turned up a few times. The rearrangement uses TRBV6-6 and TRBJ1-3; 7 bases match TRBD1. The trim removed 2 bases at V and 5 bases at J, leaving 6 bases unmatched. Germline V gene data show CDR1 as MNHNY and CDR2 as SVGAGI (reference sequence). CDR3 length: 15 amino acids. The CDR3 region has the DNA TGTGCCAGCAGTTACGAGGGGGCGGATAGAAACACCATATATTTT. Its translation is CASSYEGADRNTIYF.

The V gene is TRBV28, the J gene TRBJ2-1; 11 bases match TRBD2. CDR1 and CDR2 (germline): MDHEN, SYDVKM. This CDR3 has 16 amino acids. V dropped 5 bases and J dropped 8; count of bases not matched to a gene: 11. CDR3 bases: TGTGCCAGCAGTATAAAACTAGCGGGAGCGGTATATGAGCAGTTCTTC. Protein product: CASSIKLAGAVYEQFF.

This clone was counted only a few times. The CDR3 sequence: CASSEAYPGDHNEQFF. The CDR3 DNA reads as TGTGCCAGCAGTGAAGCATACCCGGGAGATCACAATGAGCAGTTCTTC. The rearrangement joins TRBV2 to TRBJ2-1, with a possible D match to TRBD2 (6 bases). The CDR3 spans 16 residues. V lost 0 bases, J lost 5 bases, and 14 bases lay in between. Looked up from germline, CDR1 is SNHLY and CDR2 is FYNNEI.

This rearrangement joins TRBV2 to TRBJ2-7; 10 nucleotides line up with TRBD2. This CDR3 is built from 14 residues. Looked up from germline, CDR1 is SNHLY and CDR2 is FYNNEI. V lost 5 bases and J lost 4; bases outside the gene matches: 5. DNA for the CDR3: TGTGCCAGCAGTACTCTAGCGGGAGCATACGAGCAGTACTTC. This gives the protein CASSTLAGAYEQYF.

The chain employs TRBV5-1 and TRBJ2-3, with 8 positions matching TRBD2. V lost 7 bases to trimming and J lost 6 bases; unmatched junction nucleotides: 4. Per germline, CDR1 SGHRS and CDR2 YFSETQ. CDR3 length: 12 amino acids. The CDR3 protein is CASWTGGDTQYF. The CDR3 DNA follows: TGCGCCAGCTGGACGGGGGGGGATACGCAGTATTTT.

Written as DNA, the CDR3 is TGTGCCAGCAGCCAAGTGGCCGGGACCGGCTACGAGCAGTACTTC. This gives the protein CASSQVAGTGYEQYF. This sequence joins TRBV4-2 and TRBJ2-7; D tentatively fits TRBD1 or TRBD2 (5 bases each). The CDR3 has 15 residues. Between the trimmed V and J ends, which lost 1 base and 3 bases, there was a span of 13 bases. Germline CDR1 is LGHNA and CDR2 is YNFKEQ.

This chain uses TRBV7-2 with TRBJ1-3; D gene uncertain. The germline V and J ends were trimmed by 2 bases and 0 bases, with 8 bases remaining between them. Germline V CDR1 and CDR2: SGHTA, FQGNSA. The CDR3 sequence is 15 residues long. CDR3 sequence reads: CASSLRVASGNTIYF. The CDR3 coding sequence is TGTGCCAGCAGCTTAAGGGTCGCCTCTGGAAACACCATATATTTT.